This TCR beta chain is from a study of T cell responses to AZD1222 COVID-19 vaccine. This table comes from immunoSEQ multiplex PCR, and its TCRdb copy is limited to in-frame clones, with some not included. The sample lists about 120,000 clones, approximately 90% occurring once. With 3 bases clipped from V and 0 bases from J, the junction kept 7 bases outside the gene matches. CDR1 is MNHEY and CDR2 is SMNVEV in the germline V gene (reference sequence). This CDR3 is 17 amino acids long. The sequence was obtained from an adult who received the AZD1222 COVID-19 vaccine. The chain is built from TRBV27 and TRBJ1-1; 10 bases are a match to TRBD1. The sample in question was peripheral blood, obtained 28 days after the second AZD1222 dose. DNA for the CDR3: TGTGCCAGCAGTTTTTTGGGACAGGGGATTATGAACACTGAAGCTTTCTTT. Translation: CASSFLGQGIMNTEAFF.